What follows are 14 T cell receptor beta chains derived from one specimen sequenced in a study of cytomegalovirus exposure and HLA in healthy donors. Only in-frame clones appear in the TCRdb table, and some are missing; sequencing was by immunoSEQ multiplex PCR. There are around 160,000 clones in the sample; 88% occur only once, and about 2.7% lies in the top ten. The sample was PBMCs. The receptors derive from a man younger than 35 in good health and CMV-seronegative.

This clone appeared a single time. The chain combines TRBV10-1 with TRBJ2-5; 7 bases align to TRBD1. In germline, CDR1 is WNHNN, CDR2 SYGVQD (reference sequence). The CDR3 runs 15 residues. V was pared by 0 bases and J by 5 bases, with 6 bases of the junction left unmatched. CDR3 DNA: TGCGCCAGCAGTGAGTCCAGGCAGGGGGACGAGACCCAGTACTTC. Translated, it gives CASSESRQGDETQYF.

The chain couples TRBV19 to TRBJ2-1; 7 bases match TRBD2. The CDR3 spans 16 residues. V shed 7 bases and J 3 bases; nucleotides not matched to a gene: 12. Germline V gene sequence: CDR1 LNHDA, CDR2 SQIVND (reference sequence). The CDR3 loop is CASTTIWSGDYNEQFF. The CDR3 region has the DNA TGTGCCAGTACTACAATCTGGAGCGGGGACTACAATGAGCAGTTCTTC. The whole variable domain, remainder taken from reference TRBV19 and TRBJ2-1, is DGGITQSPKYLFRKEGQNVTLSCEQNLNHDAMYWYRQDPGQGLRLIYYSQIVNDFQKGDIAEGYSVSREKKESFPLTVTSAQKNPTAFYLCASTTIWSGDYNEQFFGPGTRLTVL.

The chain has TRBV30 and TRBJ2-6, with unresolved D. Germline V gives CDR1 GTSNPN, CDR2 SVGIG (reference sequence). The V gene lost 0 bases and the J gene lost 0 bases, with 6 bases spanning the gap. This CDR3 spans 15 amino acids. CDR3 sequence: CAWSVLFSGANVLTF. The CDR3 nucleotides are TGTGCCTGGAGTGTACTCTTCTCTGGGGCCAACGTCCTGACTTTC.

V is TRBV5-1 and J is TRBJ2-3; possibly TRBD1 for D (5 bases). With 4 bases removed from V and 0 bases from J, the gap between germline ends came to 15 bases. The CDR3 is 16 amino acids. Per germline, CDR1 SGHRS and CDR2 YFSETQ. In nucleotides, the CDR3 is TGCGCCAGCAGCACACAACAGGTTACTAGCACAGATACGCAGTATTTT. Protein: CASSTQQVTSTDTQYF.

In nucleotides, the CDR3 is TGTGCCAGCAGTTCAGGGGGCCCCCAAGAGACCCAGTACTTC. It translates to CASSSGGPQETQYF. The chain recombines TRBV28 with TRBJ2-5; 8 positions agree with TRBD1. Germline CDR1 is MDHEN and CDR2 is SYDVKM. V was pared by 4 bases and J by 1 base, with 2 bases of the junction left unmatched. This CDR3 has 14 residues.

The V call is TRBV10-3, the J call TRBJ1-4; TRBD1 aligns across 7 bases. V lost 8 bases to trimming and J lost 8 bases; unmatched junction nucleotides: 8. This CDR3 contains 13 residues. Per germline, CDR1 ENHRY and CDR2 SYGVKD. The CDR3 is CAIQQGRNEKLFF. The CDR3 coding sequence is TGTGCCATCCAACAGGGGAGAAACGAAAAACTGTTTTTT.

The chain uses TRBV9 and TRBJ1-3, with D perhaps matching TRBD1 (6 bases). V was clipped by 5 bases and J by 4 bases, with 10 bases between them. The CDR3 has 13 residues. Germline CDR1 SGDLS, CDR2 YYNGEE. The DNA of the CDR3 is TGTGCCAGCAGGGGGACACCAGGAAACACCATATATTTT. This sequence encodes CASRGTPGNTIYF.

The chain couples TRBV5-1 to TRBJ1-2; TRBD1 agrees at 8 bases. With V trimmed by 4 bases and J by 5 bases, 7 bases remained unmatched. Looked up from germline, CDR1 is SGHRS and CDR2 is YFSETQ. The CDR3 is 14 amino acids. The CDR3 bases are TGCGCCAGCAGCCCGTACGACAGGGGTTATGGCTACACCTTC. This translates into CASSPYDRGYGYTF.

V gene TRBV11-2 combines with J gene TRBJ2-1, with 9 bases aligning to TRBD1. Germline V CDR1 and CDR2: SGHAT, FQNNGV. The CDR3 extends over 17 amino acids. With 4 bases clipped from V and 7 bases from J, the junction kept 14 bases outside the gene matches. The DNA for the CDR3 is TGTGCCAGCAGCTCAAATCTACCGGGACAGGGAAAGAATGAGCAGTTCTTC. Its protein is CASSSNLPGQGKNEQFF.

The chain combines TRBV27 with TRBJ2-1; 8 bases are shared with TRBD1. Germline CDR1 and CDR2: MNHEY and SMNVEV (reference sequence). The J segment lost 9 bases and the V segment lost 4 bases, leaving 2 bases of the junction unmatched. The CDR3 runs to 12 residues. The CDR3 reads CASSSGGAEQFF. The CDR3 nucleotides are TGTGCCAGCAGTTCAGGGGGCGCTGAGCAGTTCTTC.

This chain joins TRBV7-6 and TRBJ2-7; 7 nucleotides agree with TRBD1. Per the germline V gene, CDR1 is SGHVS and CDR2 is FNYEAQ. The CDR3 sequence is 15 residues long. The V and J ends lost 1 base and 5 bases, in that order; junction bases with no gene match: 8. The CDR3 coding sequence is TGTGCCAGCAGCTTAGAGGGGACAGCATCCCACGAGCAGTACGTC. Amino acids: CASSLEGTASHEQYV.

The chain carries TRBV10-3 and TRBJ2-5; TRBD2 matches at 7 bases. This CDR3 spans 13 amino acids. Germline values: CDR1 ENHRY, CDR2 SYGVKD. V was clipped by 7 bases and J by 5 bases; unmatched bases: 7. The CDR3: CAITEEGGETQYF. CDR3 DNA: TGTGCCATCACCGAAGAGGGAGGGGAGACCCAGTACTTC.

This chain uses TRBV29-1 with TRBJ2-5; 14 positions match TRBD2. CDR1 and CDR2 from the germline V gene are SQVTM and ANQGSEA. Trimming cost V 3 bases and J 5 bases; bases outside gene matches: 11. The CDR3 is 17 amino acids. The CDR3 sequence: CSVEGGTSGSWVETQYF. For the CDR3, the DNA is TGCAGCGTTGAGGGCGGGACTAGCGGGAGCTGGGTGGAGACCCAGTACTTC.

V usage is TRBV27 and J usage is TRBJ1-1; 7 bases agree with TRBD1. The V and J ends lost 6 bases and 1 base, in that order; junction bases with no gene match: 8. Germline loops: CDR1 MNHEY, CDR2 SMNVEV (reference sequence). The CDR3 runs 15 residues. The CDR3: CASSPPTGPNTEAFF. CDR3 DNA sequence: TGTGCCAGCAGCCCGCCGACAGGGCCGAACACTGAAGCTTTCTTT.